This T cell receptor (beta chain) was recovered during a study of CD8+ T cells in alopecia areata. General study results and limits: Mouse data revealed clearer TCR sharing than patient data did, a gap possibly tied to HLA.

Germline V gene data show CDR1 as LNHDA and CDR2 as SQIVND (reference sequence). Losses at the gene ends were 5 bases for V and 4 bases for J; bases not matched to a gene: 4. The length of the CDR3 is 14 residues. RNA extraction was followed by reverse transcription into cDNA, which acted as the sequencing template. TCRdb's copy holds only in-frame clones and misses some; the assay was immunoSEQ multiplex PCR. The sample lists roughly 180,000 clones; approximately 55% were seen once. Described treatment: oral pan-JAK inhibitor, 5-10 mg twice daily. In this sample, this clone turned up a few times. The antigen is undetermined.

The sequencing here drew on CD8+ T cells sorted from blood, taken at week 24, from a patient treated with tofacitinib. V gene TRBV19 combines with J gene TRBJ1-5, with 8 bases matching TRBD1. This clonotype was sampled from a human donor with alopecia areata. The CDR3 DNA reads as TGTGCCAGTAGTCAGGGGGCTTGGAATCAGCCCCAGCATTTT. Amino acid sequence: CASSQGAWNQPQHF. Looking up the rest from reference TRBV19 and TRBJ1-5 gives the full variable domain: DGGITQSPKYLFRKEGQNVTLSCEQNLNHDAMYWYRQDPGQGLRLIYYSQIVNDFQKGDIAEGYSVSREKKESFPLTVTSAQKNPTAFYLCASSQGAWNQPQHFGDGTRLSIL.